The present T cell receptor (beta chain) was sequenced within a study of T cells after posttransplantation cyclophosphamide. Study-wide results and limits: Blood and skin or GI T cell repertoires showed limited TRB overlap. Recipient CMV seropositivity and CMV reactivation strongly tracked TRB clonality.

Worth noting for this clone: Its antigen is currently unknown.

The germline gives CDR1 SGHNT, CDR2 YYREEE (reference sequence). V was cut by 2 bases and J by 1 base, with 9 bases left in between. The CDR3 runs to 14 residues. The data were produced by immunoSEQ multiplex PCR, yet TCRdb's version contains in-frame clones alone and is incomplete. The sample gives tens of thousands of clones, 70% to 90% of which show up once; about 3% is in the top ten. The chain uses TRBV5-4 and TRBJ1-1; no clear D. Material for sequencing was PBMCs. The clonotype comes from a man aged 25-45 years with a blood cancer, CMV-positive, and with a related stem cell donor. The CDR3 nucleotides read TGTGCCAGCAGCTTCGGACTTTCGAACACTGAAGCTTTCTTT. It yields the protein CASSFGLSNTEAFF.